Below are 14 T cell receptor beta chains sequenced from a single sample in a study of cytomegalovirus exposure and HLA in healthy donors. This PCR relied on a set of 60 Vbeta primers and 13 Jbeta primers. Sequencing was performed with immunoSEQ multiplex PCR; in TCRdb, only in-frame clones are kept and a portion is missing. Here the sample spans some 98,000 clones, more than 60% being singletons. Sequencing was carried out using PBMCs. The receptors shown here come from a human donor in good health.

A few counts support this clone. Other DNA sequences in this specimen translate into the identical CDR3. V gene TRBV29-1 combines with J gene TRBJ1-1, with 8 bases fitting TRBD1. The CDR3 sequence is 14 residues long. Germline V gives CDR1 SQVTM, CDR2 ANQGSEA. Trimming removed 5 bases from V and 1 base from J; junction bases left unmatched: 6. In DNA form, the CDR3 reads TGCAGCGTTCTTTCAGGGGGCAGGAACACTGAAGCTTTCTTT. It encodes CSVLSGGRNTEAFF.

This clone was seen once. The chain employs TRBV5-1 and TRBJ2-5; TRBD2 is a possible D gene (6 bases). Trimming left V 3 bases short and J 2 bases short, with 14 bases between. CDR1 and CDR2 (germline): SGHRS, YFSETQ. The CDR3 loop spans 15 amino acids. The CDR3 DNA reads as TGCGCCAGCAGCTCCGGGGGATACTTACAAGAGACCCAGTACTTC. Its protein is CASSSGGYLQETQYF.

The chain's CDR3 is CASSRNRDRANYGYTF. In DNA form, the CDR3 reads TGTGCCAGTAGTAGGAACAGGGACAGAGCTAACTATGGCTACACCTTC. This rearrangement joins TRBV19 to TRBJ1-2, with 7 bases identical to TRBD1. The CDR3 spans 16 residues. With 4 bases clipped from V and 0 bases from J, the junction kept 8 bases outside the gene matches. Germline CDR1 and CDR2: LNHDA and SQIVND (reference sequence).

V and J are TRBV5-6 and TRBJ1-2; TRBD1 matches 8 bases. The CDR3 covers 14 residues. Germline CDR1 and CDR2: SGHDT and YYEEEE. V was pared by 2 bases and J by 8 bases, with 8 bases of the junction left unmatched. The DNA of the CDR3 is TGTGCCAGCAGCTTTGGACAGGGCATAGACGGCTACACCTTC. Its translation: CASSFGQGIDGYTF.

V and J are TRBV12-5 and TRBJ1-4; weak D call: TRBD1 (5 bases). Trimming removed 3 bases at V and 7 bases at J, with 9 bases between. Germline CDR1 LGHNT, CDR2 FRNRAP. The length of the CDR3 is 13 residues. CDR3 DNA sequence: TGTGCTAGTGGTTTTCAGGGTTCTGAAAAACTGTTTTTT. Encoded protein: CASGFQGSEKLFF. The complete variable domain, with remaining parts taken from reference TRBV12-5 and TRBJ1-4, reads DARVTQTPRHKVTEMGQEVTMRCQPILGHNTVFWYRQTMMQGLELLAYFRNRAPLDDSGMPKDRFSAEMPDATLATLKIQPSEPRDSAVYFCASGFQGSEKLFFGSGTQLSVL.

By its share, this clone is medium-sized (0.01 to 0.1%). DNA of the CDR3: TGCAGTGCCGGGACTTCTGAGACCCAGTACTTC. Translation gives CSAGTSETQYF. This chain uses TRBV20-1 with TRBJ2-5; a possible D gene is TRBD2 (6 bases). CDR3 length: 11 amino acids. V was shortened by 6 bases and J by 5 bases, with 10 bases between the two germline ends. CDR1 is DFQATT and CDR2 is SNEGSKA in the germline V gene (reference sequence).

The V and J genes are TRBV19 and TRBJ1-5; 7 positions match TRBD1. The CDR3 contains 14 residues. Germline values: CDR1 LNHDA, CDR2 SQIVND (reference sequence). With 10 bases clipped from V and 2 bases from J, the junction kept 8 bases outside the gene matches. The DNA for the CDR3 is TGTGCCACTTCAGGGGGTTCGGGCAATCAGCCCCAGCATTTT. Amino acids: CATSGGSGNQPQHF. The variable domain in full, completed from reference TRBV19 and TRBJ1-5, reads DGGITQSPKYLFRKEGQNVTLSCEQNLNHDAMYWYRQDPGQGLRLIYYSQIVNDFQKGDIAEGYSVSREKKESFPLTVTSAQKNPTAFYLCATSGGSGNQPQHFGDGTRLSIL.

This clone has only a few counts. J is TRBJ1-1 and V is TRBV2; 7 nucleotides align to TRBD1. The CDR3 spans 13 residues. Germline V CDR1 and CDR2: SNHLY, FYNNEI. Trimming took 4 bases from V and 7 from J; bases not matched to a gene: 6. In DNA form, the CDR3 reads TGTGCCAGCAGTGTCGACAGGGATAATGAAGCTTTCTTT. Translation gives CASSVDRDNEAFF.

There are a few counts of this clone. This chain joins TRBV6-1 and TRBJ2-7; 10 bases are shared with TRBD1. From germline, CDR1 is MNHNS and CDR2 SASEGT. CDR3 length: 14 amino acids. V dropped 6 bases and J dropped 4; count of bases not matched to a gene: 6. The CDR3 DNA follows: TGTGCCAGCAGGGACAGGGGGATAATTTACGAGCAGTACTTC. Its translation is CASRDRGIIYEQYF.

The gene calls are TRBV6-6 and TRBJ1-3; D uncertain. Deletions cut 6 bases from V and 0 bases from J, with 9 bases between. Germline loops: CDR1 MNHNY, CDR2 SVGAGI (reference sequence). The CDR3 sequence is 14 residues long. CDR3 in DNA: TGTGCCAGCAGCCAGGCTATCTCTGGAAACACCATATATTTT. This gives the protein CASSQAISGNTIYF.

The chain carries TRBV6-1 and TRBJ2-7; tentatively, D is TRBD1 (6 bases). Trimming pared 2 bases from V and 4 bases from J, leaving 15 bases between. Germline V gene sequence: CDR1 MNHNS, CDR2 SASEGT. The CDR3 spans 15 residues. This CDR3 is CASSEWDTQGYEQYF. The CDR3 coding sequence is TGTGCCAGCAGTGAATGGGACACTCAAGGGTACGAGCAGTACTTC.

This clone has just one count. The chain employs TRBV7-9 and TRBJ2-1, with 9 bases that match TRBD1. Germline CDR1 and CDR2: SEHNR and FQNEAQ (reference sequence). The V gene end was trimmed by 5 bases and the J gene end by 12 bases; junction bases not matched to a gene: 17. The CDR3 is 16 amino acids. The chain's CDR3 is CASSQGGGTGNVPQFF. In nucleotides, the CDR3 is TGTGCCAGCAGCCAAGGAGGCGGGACAGGGAATGTGCCGCAGTTCTTC.

The chain is built from TRBV5-4 and TRBJ2-5; TRBD1 matches 8 bases. CDR3 size: 14 residues. Germline trimming cut 4 bases from V and 2 bases from J; bases unmatched to any gene: 4. Germline V gene data show CDR1 as SGHNT and CDR2 as YYREEE (reference sequence). The CDR3 is CASSRGTGQETQYF. CDR3 DNA sequence: TGTGCCAGCAGCAGGGGGACAGGACAAGAGACCCAGTACTTC.

J is TRBJ2-1 and V is TRBV27, with 12 bases that match TRBD2. This CDR3 is 15 amino acids long. V shed 3 bases and J 4 bases; nucleotides not matched to a gene: 1. Germline-derived CDR1 and CDR2 are MNHEY and SMNVEV (reference sequence). CDR3 region: CASSFTSGGYNEQFF. In DNA, the CDR3 is TGTGCCAGCAGTTTTACTAGCGGGGGGTACAATGAGCAGTTCTTC.